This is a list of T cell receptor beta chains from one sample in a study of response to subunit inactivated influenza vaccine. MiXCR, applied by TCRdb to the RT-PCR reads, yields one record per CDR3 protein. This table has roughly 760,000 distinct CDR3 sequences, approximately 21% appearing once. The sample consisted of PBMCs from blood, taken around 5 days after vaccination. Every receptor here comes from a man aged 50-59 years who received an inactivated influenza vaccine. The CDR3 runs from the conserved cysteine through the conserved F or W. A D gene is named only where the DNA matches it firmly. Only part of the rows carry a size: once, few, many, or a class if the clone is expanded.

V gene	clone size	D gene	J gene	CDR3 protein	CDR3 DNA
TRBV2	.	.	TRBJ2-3	CARDTRGPRDTQYF	TGTGCCAGAGATACGCGGGGGCCGAGGGATACGCAGTATTTT
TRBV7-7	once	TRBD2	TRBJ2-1	CASSLASAGGYNEQFF	TGTGCTAGCAGCTTGGCGAGCGCGGGGGGGTACAATGAGCAGTTCTTC
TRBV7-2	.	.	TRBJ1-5	CASSLVGTSNQPQHF	TGTGCCAGCAGCTTAGTCGGGACGAGCAATCAGCCCCAGCATTTT
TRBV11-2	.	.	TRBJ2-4	CASSSAQNIQYF	TGTGCCAGCAGCTCGGCTCAAAACATTCAGTACTTC
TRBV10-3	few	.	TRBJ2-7	CAISEHPRGPYEQYF	TGTGCCATCAGTGAGCATCCCCGGGGGCCCTACGAGCAGTACTTC
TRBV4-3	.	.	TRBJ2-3	CASSQEGSGPGRADTQYF	TGCGCCAGCAGCCAAGAAGGATCAGGTCCGGGGCGGGCAGATACGCAGTATTTT
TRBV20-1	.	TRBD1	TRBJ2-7	CSMLGQVPYEQYF	TGCAGTATGCTGGGACAGGTCCCCTACGAGCAGTACTTC
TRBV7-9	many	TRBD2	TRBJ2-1	CASSSSGRAYNEQFF	TGTGCCAGCAGCAGCAGCGGGAGGGCCTACAATGAGCAGTTCTTC
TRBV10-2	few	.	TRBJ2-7	CASSHRGRAYEQYF	TGCGCCAGCAGTCACCGGGGGCGGGCCTACGAGCAGTACTTC
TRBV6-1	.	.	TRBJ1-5	CASSRGVLESNQPQHF	TGTGCCAGCAGTCGAGGGGTGTTGGAAAGCAATCAGCCCCAGCATTTT
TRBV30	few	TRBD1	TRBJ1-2	CAWSRGTGHGYTF	TGTGCCTGGAGTCGCGGGACAGGGCATGGCTACACCTTC
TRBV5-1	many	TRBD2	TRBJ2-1	CASSLVAGRSYNEQFF	TGCGCCAGCAGCTTGGTAGCGGGCCGATCCTACAATGAGCAGTTCTTC
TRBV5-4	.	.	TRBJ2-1	CAGSLVGTRNEQFF	TGTGCCGGCAGCTTGGTCGGTACGAGAAATGAGCAGTTCTTC
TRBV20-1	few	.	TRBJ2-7	CSASGASYEQYF	TGCAGTGCTTCCGGGGCCTCCTACGAGCAGTACTTC
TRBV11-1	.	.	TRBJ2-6	CASSLFKGSPVSGANVLTF	TGTGCCAGCAGCTTATTTAAAGGGAGCCCCGTGTCTGGGGCCAACGTCCTGACTTTC
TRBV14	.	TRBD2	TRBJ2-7	CASSLGASGVSYEQYF	TGTGCCAGCAGCCTTGGGGCTAGCGGGGTCTCCTACGAGCAGTACTTC
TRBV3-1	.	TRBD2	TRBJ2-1	CASSRQRGSSYNEQFF	TGTGCCAGCAGCCGGCAGCGGGGAAGCTCCTACAATGAGCAGTTCTTC
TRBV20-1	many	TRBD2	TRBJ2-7	CSARDAGESTYEQYF	TGCAGTGCTAGAGATGCGGGGGAAAGTACCTACGAGCAGTACTTC
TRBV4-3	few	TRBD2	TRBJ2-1	CASSPGGGPYNEQFF	TGCGCCAGCAGTCCGGGCGGGGGGCCTTACAATGAGCAGTTCTTC
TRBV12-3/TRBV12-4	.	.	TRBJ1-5	CASTTRRGASQPQHF	TGTGCCAGCACCACAAGGCGGGGGGCTAGTCAGCCCCAGCATTTT
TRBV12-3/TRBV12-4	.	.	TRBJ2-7	CASSFSESYEQYF	TGTGCCAGCAGTTTTTCAGAGAGCTACGAGCAGTACTTC
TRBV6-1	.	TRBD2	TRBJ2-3	CASRLTGAGGPADTQYF	TGTGCCAGCAGGCTGACCGGCGCGGGGGGGCCGGCAGATACGCAGTATTTT
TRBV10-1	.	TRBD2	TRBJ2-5	CASSATSGEETQYF	TGCGCCAGCAGTGCGACTAGCGGGGAAGAGACCCAGTACTTC
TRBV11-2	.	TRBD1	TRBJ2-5	CASSLWTGPGETQYF	TGTGCCAGCAGCTTGTGGACAGGGCCGGGGGAGACCCAGTACTTC
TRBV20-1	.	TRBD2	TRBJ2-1	CSARMTSGVPMIYNEQFF	TGCAGTGCTAGGATGACTAGCGGCGTACCAATGATCTACAATGAGCAGTTCTTC
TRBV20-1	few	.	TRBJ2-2	CSAQPVPGVGAGELFF	TGCAGTGCTCAACCGGTCCCGGGGGTCGGGGCCGGGGAGCTGTTTTTT
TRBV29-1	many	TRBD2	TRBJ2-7	CSVEYAGGPEYEQYF	TGCAGCGTTGAATATGCGGGAGGGCCAGAATACGAGCAGTACTTC
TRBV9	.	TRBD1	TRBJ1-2	CASSTRGTGYGYTF	TGTGCCAGCAGCACTAGAGGGACAGGGTATGGCTACACCTTC
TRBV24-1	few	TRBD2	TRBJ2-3	CATSDPTSGRTDTQYF	TGTGCCACCAGTGACCCGACTAGCGGGAGAACAGATACGCAGTATTTT
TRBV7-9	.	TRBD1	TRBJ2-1	CASSPLTGTGWNEQFF	TGTGCCAGCAGCCCCCTCACCGGGACAGGGTGGAATGAGCAGTTCTTC
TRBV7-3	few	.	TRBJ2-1	CASSNSRTTYNEQFF	TGTGCCAGCAGCAATAGCCGGACAACCTACAATGAGCAGTTCTTC
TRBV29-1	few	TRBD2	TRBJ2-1	CSVERSLAGGPRNEQFF	TGCAGCGTTGAAAGGTCCTTAGCGGGAGGGCCAAGGAATGAGCAGTTCTTC
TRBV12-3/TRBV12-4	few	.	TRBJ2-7	CASSFSGTIYEQYF	TGTGCCAGCAGTTTTTCGGGAACGATCTACGAGCAGTACTTC
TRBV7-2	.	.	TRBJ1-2	CASSLPGAGGDGYTF	TGTGCCAGCAGCTTACCGGGGGCCGGGGGGGATGGCTACACCTTC
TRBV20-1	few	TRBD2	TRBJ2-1	CSAPLPSGRATEQFF	TGCAGTGCTCCCCTACCTAGCGGGAGGGCGACTGAGCAGTTCTTC
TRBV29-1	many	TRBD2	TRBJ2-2	CSVEGLALGGELFF	TGCAGCGTTGAGGGACTAGCGTTGGGTGGGGAGCTGTTTTTT
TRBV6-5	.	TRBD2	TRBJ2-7	CASSYSASGSREQYF	TGTGCCAGCAGTTACTCGGCTAGCGGGAGTAGGGAGCAGTACTTC
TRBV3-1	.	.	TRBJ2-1	CASIMGGASGEQFF	TGTGCCAGCATTATGGGGGGGGCCTCAGGAGAGCAGTTCTTC
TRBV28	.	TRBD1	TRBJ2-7	CASSLDRVAIEQYF	TGTGCCAGCAGCCTAGACAGGGTGGCCATCGAGCAGTACTTC
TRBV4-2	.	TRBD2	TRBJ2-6	CASSQDPAGGLGANVLTF	TGTGCCAGCAGCCAAGATCCAGCGGGAGGGCTTGGGGCCAACGTCCTGACTTTC
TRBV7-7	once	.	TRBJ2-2	CASSPQGIGELFF	TGTGCCAGCAGTCCTCAGGGGATCGGGGAGCTGTTTTTT
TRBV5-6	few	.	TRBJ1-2	CASSLAVAGGRYRYTF	TGTGCCAGCAGCTTGGCGGTGGCGGGGGGCCGCTATCGCTACACCTTC
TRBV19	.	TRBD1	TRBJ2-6	CASSRTTGTASSGANVLTF	TGTGCCAGTAGTAGAACCACCGGGACAGCGAGCTCTGGGGCCAACGTCCTGACTTTC
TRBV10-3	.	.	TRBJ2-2	CAIPSGFTTGELFF	TGTGCCATCCCAAGTGGATTTACCACCGGGGAGCTGTTTTTT